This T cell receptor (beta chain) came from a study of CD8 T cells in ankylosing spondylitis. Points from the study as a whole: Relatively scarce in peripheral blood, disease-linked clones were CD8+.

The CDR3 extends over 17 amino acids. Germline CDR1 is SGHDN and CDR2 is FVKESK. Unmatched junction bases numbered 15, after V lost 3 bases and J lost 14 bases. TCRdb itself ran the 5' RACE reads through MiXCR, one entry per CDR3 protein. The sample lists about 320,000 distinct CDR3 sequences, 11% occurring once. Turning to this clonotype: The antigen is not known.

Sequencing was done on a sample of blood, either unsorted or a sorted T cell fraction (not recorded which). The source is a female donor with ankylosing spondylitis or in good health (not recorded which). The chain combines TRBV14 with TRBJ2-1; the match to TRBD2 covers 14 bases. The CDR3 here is CASSHPPGTSGGKKKFF. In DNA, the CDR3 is TGTGCCAGCAGCCATCCTCCCGGGACTAGCGGGGGTAAAAAAAAGTTCTTC.